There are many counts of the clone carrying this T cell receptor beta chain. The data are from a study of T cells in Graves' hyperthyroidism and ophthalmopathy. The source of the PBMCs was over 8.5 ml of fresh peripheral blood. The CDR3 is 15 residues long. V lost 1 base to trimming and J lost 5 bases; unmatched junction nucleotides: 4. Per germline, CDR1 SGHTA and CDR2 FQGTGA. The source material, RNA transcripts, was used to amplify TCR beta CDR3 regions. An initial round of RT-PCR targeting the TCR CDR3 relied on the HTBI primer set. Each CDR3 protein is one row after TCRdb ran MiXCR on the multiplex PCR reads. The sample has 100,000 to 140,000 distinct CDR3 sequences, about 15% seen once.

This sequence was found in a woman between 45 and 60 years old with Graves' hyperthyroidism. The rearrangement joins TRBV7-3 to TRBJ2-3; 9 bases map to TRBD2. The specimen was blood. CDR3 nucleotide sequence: TGTGCCAGCAGCTTAAGCGGGAGGGTCGTAGATACGCAGTATTTT. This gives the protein CASSLSGRVVDTQYF.